This TCR beta chain was found in a study of T-cell memory formation after mild COVID-19. Broader study findings: Largely, contracting CD4+ clones fell within CM and EM, and contracting CD8+ clones within EMRA.

TCRdb processed the 5' RACE reads anew with MiXCR; each CDR3 protein has one entry. The table lists approximately 350,000 distinct CDR3 sequences, around 14% of them singletons. The CDR3 runs to 14 residues. The germline CDR1 and CDR2 sequences are SGHVS and FNYEAQ. J lost 3 bases, V lost 4 bases, and 2 bases had no gene match. This clonotype was counted a few times. Antigen unknown. The source is a man between 18 and 29 years old who had mild COVID-19 (a few samples of this study predate the infection). Cell type and time point are not known. This rearrangement joins TRBV7-6 to TRBJ2-7; 11 positions match TRBD2. The material sequenced was PBMCs or a T cell subset sorted from them (not recorded which). For the CDR3, the DNA is TGTGCCAGCAGCTCTAGCGGGGGGCGCTACGAGCAGTACTTC. Translating it yields CASSSSGGRYEQYF.